This TCR beta chain was captured by sequencing in a study of read filtering for tumor transcriptome and immune sequencing. Turning to the study itself: Among patients, roughly 17 were male and some 15 female, aged roughly 45 to 80 (mean approximately 71). RNA-seq yielded only about 75 to 1273 TCR reads, IR-seq about 4 to 10.27 million.

Study-wide findings and caveats: Sorted CD138-negative bone marrow cells were not purified T cells.

The trim removed 7 bases at V and 7 bases at J, leaving 6 bases unmatched. The CDR3 sequence is 13 residues long. Germline V gene data show CDR1 as MNHEY and CDR2 as SMNVEV (reference sequence). Molecular barcoded adaptors covering alpha/delta and beta/gamma chains were used on 400 to 450 ng RNA. MiXCR, applied by TCRdb to the reads, yields one record per CDR3 protein. This table holds around 140,000 distinct CDR3 sequences, about 13% found once. This clonotype has a count of ten or more. The antigen remains unidentified. The chain carries TRBV27 and TRBJ1-2; TRBD1 matches at 10 bases. This receptor was taken from a donor aged 40 or older with multiple myeloma. The sequenced sample consisted of a population of CD138-negative cells sorted from bone marrow. In nucleotides, the CDR3 is TGTGCCAGCAAGGGGACAGGGGAGGCTGGCTACACCTTC. It is translated as CASKGTGEAGYTF.